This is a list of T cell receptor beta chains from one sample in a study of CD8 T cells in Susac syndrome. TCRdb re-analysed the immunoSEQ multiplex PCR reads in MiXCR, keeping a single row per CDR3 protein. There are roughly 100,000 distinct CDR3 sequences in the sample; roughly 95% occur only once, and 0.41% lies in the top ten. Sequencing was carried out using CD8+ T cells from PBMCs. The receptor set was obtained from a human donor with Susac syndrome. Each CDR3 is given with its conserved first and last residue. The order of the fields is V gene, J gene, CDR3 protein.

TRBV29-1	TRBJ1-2	CSVEGTDHKQANYGYTF
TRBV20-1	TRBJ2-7	CSASTGSSYEQYF
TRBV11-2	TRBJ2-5	CAIPGMRVGGTRETQYF
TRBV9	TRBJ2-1	CASSVANNEQFF
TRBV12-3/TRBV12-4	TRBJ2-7	CAIPSGTGVDEQYF
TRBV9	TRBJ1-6	CASSVGGQGSPNSPLHF
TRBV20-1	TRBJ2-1	CSARPRAGSSYNEQFF
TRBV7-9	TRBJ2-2	CASSLELDGELFF
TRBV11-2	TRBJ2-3	CASSLQPSGGPGDTQYF
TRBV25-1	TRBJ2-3	CASSAATQYF
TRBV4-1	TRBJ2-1	CASSLADPSYNEQFF
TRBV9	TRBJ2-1	CASSVGSSGGDEQFF
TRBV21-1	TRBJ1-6	CASRRNNRGGNSPLHF
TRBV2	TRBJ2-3	CASSSGQGTDTQYF
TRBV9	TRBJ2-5	CASSAGGGMQETQYF
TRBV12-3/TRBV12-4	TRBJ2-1	CATSLGLAGSYNEQFF
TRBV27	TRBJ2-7	CASRDAGGSYEQYF
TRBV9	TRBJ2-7	CASSVFEGYEQYF
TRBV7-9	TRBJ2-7	CASSSGQNSYEQYF
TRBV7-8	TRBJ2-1	CASSPDSGPQSSYNEQFF
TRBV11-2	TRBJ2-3	CASSLDPGTDTQYF
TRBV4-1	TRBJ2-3	CASSRLGGSLVTDTQYF
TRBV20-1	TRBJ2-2	CSARAGETGTGELFF
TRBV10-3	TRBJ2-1	CAISEGASGNEQFF
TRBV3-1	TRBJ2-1	CASSQASDRGTYNEQFF
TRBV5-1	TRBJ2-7	CASSFGLSYEQYF
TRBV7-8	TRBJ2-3	CASSSTTADTQYF
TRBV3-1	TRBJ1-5	CASSQDMGTGQPQHF
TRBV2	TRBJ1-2	CASRPWDGYTF
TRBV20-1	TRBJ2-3	CSAVAGGFTDTQYF
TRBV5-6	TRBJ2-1	CASSTGTANNEQFF
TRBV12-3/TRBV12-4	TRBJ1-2	CASTFGGNYGYTF
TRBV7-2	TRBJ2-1	CASSRPGVYNEQFF
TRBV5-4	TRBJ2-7	CASSSDSSYEQYF
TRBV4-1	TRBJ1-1	CASSQEGDGSTEAFF
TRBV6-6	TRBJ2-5	CASLSRSGEETQYF
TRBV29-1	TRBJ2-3	CSVVGTSTTDTQYF
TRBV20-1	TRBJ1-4	CSARDLPGEKLFF
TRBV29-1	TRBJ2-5	CSVEGGNQETQYF
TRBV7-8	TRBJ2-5	CASTQVRRGAYQETQYF
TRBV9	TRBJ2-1	CASSVGSTNEQFF
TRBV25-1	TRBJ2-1	CASSSPGQGNYNEQFF
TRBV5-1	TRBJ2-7	CASSLDKSSPSYEQYF
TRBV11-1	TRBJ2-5	CASQGETQYF
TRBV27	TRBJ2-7	CASSLRSVDEQYF
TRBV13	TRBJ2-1	CASSTDSRGRDEQFF
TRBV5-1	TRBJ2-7	CASSPGEFKSTEQYF
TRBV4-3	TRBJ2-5	CASSQEQRGGSETQYF
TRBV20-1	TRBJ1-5	CSAGPGQGIQPQHF